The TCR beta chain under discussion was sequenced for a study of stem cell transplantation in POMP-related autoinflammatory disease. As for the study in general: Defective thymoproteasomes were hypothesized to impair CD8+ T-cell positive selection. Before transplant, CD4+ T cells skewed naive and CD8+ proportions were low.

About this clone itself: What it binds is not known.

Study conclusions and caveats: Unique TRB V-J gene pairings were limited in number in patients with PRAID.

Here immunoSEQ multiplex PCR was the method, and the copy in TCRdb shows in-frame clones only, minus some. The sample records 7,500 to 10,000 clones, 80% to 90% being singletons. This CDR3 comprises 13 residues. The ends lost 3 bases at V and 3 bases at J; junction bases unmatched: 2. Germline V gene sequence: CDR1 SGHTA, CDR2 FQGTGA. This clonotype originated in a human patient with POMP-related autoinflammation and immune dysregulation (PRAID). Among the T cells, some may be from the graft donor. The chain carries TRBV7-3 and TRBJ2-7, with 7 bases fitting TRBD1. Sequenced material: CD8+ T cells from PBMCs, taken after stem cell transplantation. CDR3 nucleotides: TGTGCCAGCAGCTTCTCAGGGGGCTACGAGCAGTACTTC. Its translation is CASSFSGGYEQYF.